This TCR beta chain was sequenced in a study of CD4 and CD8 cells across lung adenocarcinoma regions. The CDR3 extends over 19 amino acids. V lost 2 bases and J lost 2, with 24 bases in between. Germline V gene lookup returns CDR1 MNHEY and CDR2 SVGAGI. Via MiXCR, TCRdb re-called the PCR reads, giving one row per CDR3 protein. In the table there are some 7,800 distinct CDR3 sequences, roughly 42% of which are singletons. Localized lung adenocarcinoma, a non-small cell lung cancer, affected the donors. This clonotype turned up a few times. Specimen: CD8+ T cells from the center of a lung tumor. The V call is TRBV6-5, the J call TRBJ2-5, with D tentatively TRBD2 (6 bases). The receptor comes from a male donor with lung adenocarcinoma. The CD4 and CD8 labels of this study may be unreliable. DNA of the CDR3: TGTGCCAGCAGTTACGTCGGGAACACCGGGGAGGAATTACAAGAGACCCAGTACTTC. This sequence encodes CASSYVGNTGEELQETQYF.